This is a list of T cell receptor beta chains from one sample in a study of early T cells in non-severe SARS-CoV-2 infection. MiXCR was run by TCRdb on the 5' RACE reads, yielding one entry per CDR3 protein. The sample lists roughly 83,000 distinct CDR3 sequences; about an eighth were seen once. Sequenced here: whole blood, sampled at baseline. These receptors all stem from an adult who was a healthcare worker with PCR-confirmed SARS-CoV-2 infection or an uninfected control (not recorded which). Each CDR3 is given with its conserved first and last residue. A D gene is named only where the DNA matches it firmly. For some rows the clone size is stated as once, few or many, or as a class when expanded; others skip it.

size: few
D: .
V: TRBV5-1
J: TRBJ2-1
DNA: TGCGCCAGCAGCTTGGAGGGTAGCGGCTCCTACAATGAGCAGTTCTTC
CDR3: CASSLEGSGSYNEQFF

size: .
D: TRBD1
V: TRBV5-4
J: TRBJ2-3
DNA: TGTGCCAGCAGTTCACCGGGACAGGGGGCGCAAGATACGCAGTATTTT
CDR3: CASSSPGQGAQDTQYF

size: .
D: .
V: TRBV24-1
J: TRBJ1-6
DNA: TGTGCCACCAGTGATACAGGGAATTCACCCCTCCACTTT
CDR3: CATSDTGNSPLHF

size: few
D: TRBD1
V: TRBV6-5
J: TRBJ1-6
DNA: TGTGCCAGCAGTTACGGGTCCGGGACAGGCTATTCACCCCTCCACTTT
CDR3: CASSYGSGTGYSPLHF

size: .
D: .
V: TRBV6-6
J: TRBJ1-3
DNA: TGTGCCAGCAGCCCCATGGGCTCTGGAAACACCATATATTTT
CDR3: CASSPMGSGNTIYF

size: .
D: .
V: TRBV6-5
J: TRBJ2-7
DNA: TGTGCCAGCAGCTTTGGACTATCTCGCGGAGAGCAGTACTTC
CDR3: CASSFGLSRGEQYF

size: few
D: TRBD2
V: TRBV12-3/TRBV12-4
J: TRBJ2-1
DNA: TGTGCCAGCAGGGCGGGGGGGATCTCCTACAATGAGCAGTTCTTC
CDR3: CASRAGGISYNEQFF

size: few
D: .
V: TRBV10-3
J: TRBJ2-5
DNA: TGTGCCATCAGCCAGTTATCCCAAGAGACCCAGTACTTC
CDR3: CAISQLSQETQYF

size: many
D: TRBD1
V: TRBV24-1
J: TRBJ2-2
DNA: TGTGCCACCGGGACAGCGAACACCGGGGAGCTGTTTTTT
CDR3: CATGTANTGELFF

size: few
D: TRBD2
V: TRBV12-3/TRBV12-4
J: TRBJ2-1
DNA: TGTGCCAGCAGTCCCAGCGGGGGGGCTAAGAATGAGCAGTTCTTC
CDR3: CASSPSGGAKNEQFF

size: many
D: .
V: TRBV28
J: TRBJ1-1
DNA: TGTGCCAGCACGGGGGTATTGAACACTGAAGCTTTCTTT
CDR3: CASTGVLNTEAFF

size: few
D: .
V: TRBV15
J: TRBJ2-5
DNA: TGTGCCACCAGCAGATTTTCACCGGGACAATCGCAGACCCAGTACTTC
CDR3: CATSRFSPGQSQTQYF

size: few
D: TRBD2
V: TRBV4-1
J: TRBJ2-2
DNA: TGCGCCAGCAGCCAAGCTGGCCTAGCGGGCGCACGGGAGCTGTTTTTT
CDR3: CASSQAGLAGARELFF

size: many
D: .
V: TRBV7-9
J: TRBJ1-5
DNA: TGTGCCAGCAGCAAAGGGGAGGGTGATCAGCCCCAGCATTTT
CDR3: CASSKGEGDQPQHF

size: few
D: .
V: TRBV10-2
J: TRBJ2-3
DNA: TGCGCCAGCAGTGCGGAACCGGGGACCGCGCAGTATTTT
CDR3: CASSAEPGTAQYF

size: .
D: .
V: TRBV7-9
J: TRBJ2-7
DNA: TGTGCCAGCAGCTTAGTGGGGAAGGAGCAGTACTTC
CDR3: CASSLVGKEQYF

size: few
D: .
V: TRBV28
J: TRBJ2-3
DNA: TGTGCCAGCAGCCCACAGAGGCGCACAGATACGCAGTATTTT
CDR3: CASSPQRRTDTQYF

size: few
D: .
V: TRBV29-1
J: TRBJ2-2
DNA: TGCAGCGTTGATGGACACAACACCGGGGAGCTGTTTTTT
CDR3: CSVDGHNTGELFF

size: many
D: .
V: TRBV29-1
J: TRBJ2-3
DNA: TGCAGCGTTGAGGCGGGTCGGTTT
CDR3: CSVEAGRF

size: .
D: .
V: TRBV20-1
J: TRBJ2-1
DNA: TGCAGTGCTAGACCCGGGACTGTCAATGAGCAGTTCTTC
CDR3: CSARPGTVNEQFF

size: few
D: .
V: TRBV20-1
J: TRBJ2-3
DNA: TGCAGTGCTAGTCCCCTGGGGGGGCCCGGGGCCACAGATACGCAGTATTTT
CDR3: CSASPLGGPGATDTQYF

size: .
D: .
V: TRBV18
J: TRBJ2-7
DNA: TGTGCCAGCTCACCAGCAGGTCTGGGATACGAGCAGTACTTC
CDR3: CASSPAGLGYEQYF

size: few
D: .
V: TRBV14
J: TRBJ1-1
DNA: TGTGCCAGCAGCCAAAAAAGGGCCATAAAGAACACTGAAGCTTTCTTT
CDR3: CASSQKRAIKNTEAFF

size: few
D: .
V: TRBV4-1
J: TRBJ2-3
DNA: TGCGCCAGCAGCCAAGGGGTGGCAGGGGTCATCACAGATACGCAGTATTTT
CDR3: CASSQGVAGVITDTQYF

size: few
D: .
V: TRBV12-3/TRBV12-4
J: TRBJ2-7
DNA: TGTGCCAGCAGTTTAGGCGTCTCCTCCTACGAGCAGTACTTC
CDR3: CASSLGVSSYEQYF

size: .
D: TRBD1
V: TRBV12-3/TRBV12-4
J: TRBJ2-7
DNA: TGTGCCAGCAGTCCCCACCGGGACAGGGGCTTGGAGCAGTACTTC
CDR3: CASSPHRDRGLEQYF

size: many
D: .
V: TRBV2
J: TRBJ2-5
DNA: TGTGCCAGCAGTAGCAAACGGGGCGAGACCCAGTACTTC
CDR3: CASSSKRGETQYF

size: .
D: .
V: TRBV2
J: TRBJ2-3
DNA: TGTGCCAGCACCGCCAGCCCCTTTACTTCTAGCACAGATACGCAGTATTTT
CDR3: CASTASPFTSSTDTQYF

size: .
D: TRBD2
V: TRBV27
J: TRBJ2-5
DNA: TGTGCCAGCAGTTTATCGACTAGCGGGAGGCAAGAGACCCAGTACTTC
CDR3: CASSLSTSGRQETQYF

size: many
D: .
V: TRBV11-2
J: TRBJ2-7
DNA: TGTGCCAGCAGTTCCCAGAACCCTAAGATCGTTACTGGCTACGAGCAGTACTTC
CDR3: CASSSQNPKIVTGYEQYF

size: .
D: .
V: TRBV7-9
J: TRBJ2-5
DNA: TGTGCCAGCAGCCCGACGGCCTACCAAGAGACCCAGTACTTC
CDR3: CASSPTAYQETQYF

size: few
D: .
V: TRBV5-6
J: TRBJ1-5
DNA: TGTGCCAGCAGACCTTCGACCCCTGGCAATCAGCCCCAGCATTTT
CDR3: CASRPSTPGNQPQHF

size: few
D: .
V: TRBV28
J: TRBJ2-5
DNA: TGTGCCAGCAGTTACTACAGCCAAGAGACCCAGTACTTC
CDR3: CASSYYSQETQYF

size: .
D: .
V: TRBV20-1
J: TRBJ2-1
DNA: TGCAGTGCTCCCGACCAGAGCTCCTACAATGAGCAGTTCTTC
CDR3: CSAPDQSSYNEQFF

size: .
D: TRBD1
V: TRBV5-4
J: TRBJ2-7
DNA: TGTGCCAGCAGCCTTAAGGGACAGGAGATCGTGGAGCAGTACTTC
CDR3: CASSLKGQEIVEQYF